This is a list of T cell receptor beta chains from one sample in a study of T cell responses to AZD1222 COVID-19 vaccine. The assay was immunoSEQ multiplex PCR, and TCRdb's table has in-frame clones only and misses some. The table includes roughly 93,000 clones, roughly 90% detected once. The sequencing here drew on peripheral blood, taken on day 0 of AZD1222 vaccination. The receptors here all came from an adult in good health. CDR3s include the opening cysteine and the closing phenylalanine or tryptophan. D genes are given only for firm matches. The size of a clone is reported for some rows only, either as once, few or many, or as a class for expanded clones.

clone_size,v_call,d_call,j_call,cdr3_aa,cdr3_nt
-,TRBV19,-,TRBJ2-1,CASSPRSLRIRSREQFF,TGTGCCAGTAGTCCGAGATCCCTTCGAATTAGGTCCCGTGAGCAGTTCTTC
-,TRBV7-2,TRBD2,TRBJ2-3,CASSLGASGSTDTQYF,TGTGCCAGCAGCTTAGGTGCTAGCGGGAGCACAGATACGCAGTATTTT
once,TRBV9,-,TRBJ2-1,CASSVEKAYYNEQFF,TGTGCCAGCAGCGTAGAAAAAGCCTACTACAATGAGCAGTTCTTC
-,TRBV18,TRBD1,TRBJ1-1,CASSLTGDLEAFF,TGTGCCAGCTCACTCACAGGGGACCTTGAAGCTTTCTTT
-,TRBV5-1,TRBD2,TRBJ2-7,CASSYWGARQGPSGSSYEQYF,TGCGCCAGCAGCTATTGGGGGGCACGACAGGGACCTAGCGGGAGCTCCTACGAGCAGTACTTC
-,TRBV4-2,TRBD2,TRBJ2-3,CASSQESSGSPDTQYF,TGTGCCAGCAGCCAAGAGTCCAGCGGGAGCCCAGATACGCAGTATTTT
-,TRBV5-5,-,TRBJ1-1,CASSSRYTNTEAFF,TGTGCCAGCAGCTCGAGGTACACGAACACTGAAGCTTTCTTT
-,TRBV7-7,TRBD2,TRBJ2-3,CASSLGGEIIGTDTQYF,TGTGCTAGCAGCTTGGGGGGGGAGATTATTGGAACAGATACGCAGTATTTT
-,TRBV28,TRBD1,TRBJ1-2,CASSLRTGRGHYGYTF,TGTGCCAGCAGTCTAAGGACAGGACGGGGACACTATGGCTACACCTTC
-,TRBV7-2,-,TRBJ2-1,CASSLGSTSYNEQFF,TGTGCCAGCAGCTTAGGGTCTACCTCCTACAATGAGCAGTTCTTC
-,TRBV6-5,TRBD1,TRBJ2-1,CASSRDSSSYNEQFF,TGTGCCAGCAGTAGGGACAGCAGCTCCTACAATGAGCAGTTCTTC
-,TRBV6-5,TRBD1,TRBJ2-4,CASDRGGPAKNIQYF,TGTGCCAGCGATAGAGGGGGCCCAGCCAAAAACATTCAGTACTTC
once,TRBV7-9,TRBD2,TRBJ2-1,CASSGRGAGGYNEQFF,TGTGCCAGCAGCGGCCGTGGAGCGGGAGGTTACAATGAGCAGTTCTTC
once,TRBV10-3,-,TRBJ2-1,CAISSTSSYNEQFF,TGTGCCATCAGTAGCACCTCCTCCTACAATGAGCAGTTCTTC
-,TRBV9,-,TRBJ2-1,CASSVELGDEQFF,TGTGCCAGCAGCGTAGAGTTAGGGGATGAGCAGTTCTTC
once,TRBV6-4,-,TRBJ2-3,CASSDTVSDTQYF,TGTGCCAGCAGTGATACCGTTTCCGATACGCAGTATTTT
-,TRBV30,TRBD2,TRBJ2-7,CAQREDNYEQYF,TGTGCCCAGCGGGAGGATAACTACGAGCAGTACTTC